These T cell receptor beta chains were read from a single sample in a study of metastatic and nonmetastatic thyroid tumors. TCRdb called clones again from the PCR reads with MiXCR. In the table there are some 20,000 clones, approximately 9.9% of which are singletons. Sequencing used blood. These receptors were taken from a female donor with papillary thyroid cancer or a benign thyroid nodule (not recorded which). Some clones in this sample may be carry-over from other donors' samples. CDR3s include the opening cysteine and the closing phenylalanine or tryptophan. The D gene is left open where the match is weak. Clone size appears in some rows only: once, few, many, or a class for an expanded clone.

j_call clone_size d_call v_call cdr3_aa cdr3_nt
TRBJ2-7 many TRBD1 TRBV7-9 CASSGDRGLNEQYF TGTGCCAGCAGCGGCGACAGGGGGCTGAACGAGCAGTACTTC
TRBJ1-6 many . TRBV9 CASSEAGAGNSPLHF TGTGCCAGCAGCGAGGCTGGGGCAGGGAATTCACCCCTCCACTTT
TRBJ1-2 few . TRBV6-5 CASSYIIGGYLYGYTF TGTGCCAGCAGTTATATCATCGGGGGATACCTCTATGGCTACACCTTC
TRBJ2-7 medium-sized . TRBV28 CASSLFGDAGIGVYEQYF TGTGCCAGCAGTTTATTCGGTGACGCCGGGATTGGGGTCTACGAGCAGTACTTC
TRBJ2-3 many . TRBV7-2 CASERRGRSTDTQYF TGTGCCAGTGAGAGGCGCGGCCGTAGCACAGATACGCAGTATTTT
TRBJ2-1 many TRBD2 TRBV5-4 CASSSPPGGSTEQFF TGTGCCAGCAGCTCCCCCCCGGGCGGGAGTACTGAGCAGTTCTTC
TRBJ2-3 many . TRBV4-2 CASSQARGTPDTQYF TGTGCCAGCAGCCAAGCACGGGGAACCCCAGATACGCAGTATTTT
TRBJ1-4 many . TRBV5-1 CASSDGGRGKGEKLFF TGCGCCAGCAGCGACGGTGGCAGGGGAAAGGGTGAAAAACTGTTTTTT
TRBJ1-2 many . TRBV12-3/TRBV12-4 CASSLDSSQMGGYTF TGTGCCAGCAGTTTAGACTCTTCCCAGATGGGGGGCTACACCTTC
TRBJ2-1 . TRBD1 TRBV4-2 CASSQGQGAYNEQLF TGTGCCAGCAGCCAAGGTCAGGGGGCCTACAATGAGCAGCTCTTC
TRBJ2-1 medium-sized TRBD2 TRBV7-3 CASSALAGVYNEQFF TGTGCCAGCAGCGCCCTAGCGGGAGTCTACAATGAGCAGTTCTTC
TRBJ1-2 many TRBD1 TRBV10-2 CASGYIGQGFYGYTF TGCGCCAGCGGTTACATCGGACAGGGCTTCTATGGCTACACCTTC
TRBJ1-3 many . TRBV11-2 CASVGLRGRGGNTIYF TGTGCCTCTGTAGGGCTCAGGGGCAGGGGTGGAAACACCATATATTTT
TRBJ2-7 few . TRBV6-1 CASSEGISYEQYF TGTGCCAGCAGTGAGGGGATCTCCTACGAGCAGTACTTC
TRBJ2-2 many TRBD2 TRBV9 CASSVASGSSGELFF TGTGCCAGCAGCGTAGCTAGCGGGAGTTCCGGGGAGCTGTTTTTT
TRBJ2-1 many TRBD2 TRBV6-4 CASTPLAGEGHNEQFF TGTGCCAGCACCCCTTTAGCGGGAGAGGGGCACAATGAGCAGTTCTTC
TRBJ1-6 medium-sized . TRBV28 CASSLGSSYNSPLHF TGTGCCAGCAGTTTAGGGAGCTCCTATAATTCACCCCTCCACTTT
TRBJ2-7 many . TRBV7-6 CASSLDVTGHEQYF TGTGCCAGCAGCTTAGACGTAACAGGCCACGAGCAGTACTTC
TRBJ2-5 many . TRBV6-6 CASSYSNRDETQYF TGTGCCAGCAGCTACTCGAACAGGGATGAGACCCAGTACTTC
TRBJ2-2 . TRBD1 TRBV5-1 CASSWTGETGELFF TGCGCCAGCAGCTGGACAGGGGAGACCGGGGAGCTGTTTTTT
TRBJ2-1 many . TRBV7-9 CASSLSRASGEQFF TGTGCCAGCAGCTTATCCAGAGCCTCCGGTGAGCAGTTCTTC
TRBJ1-2 medium-sized . TRBV6-1 CASSEADDGGYTF TGTGCCAGCAGTGAAGCCGACGATGGAGGCTACACCTTC
TRBJ1-5 many . TRBV24-1 CATSDLFSNQPQHF TGTGCCACCAGTGATCTATTTAGCAATCAGCCCCAGCATTTT
TRBJ2-7 many TRBD2 TRBV2 CASRGLAGVSYEQYF TGTGCCAGCAGGGGTTTAGCGGGGGTATCCTACGAGCAGTACTTC
TRBJ2-7 medium-sized TRBD2 TRBV27 CASSPRLAAYYEQYF TGTGCCAGCAGTCCTCGACTAGCAGCTTATTACGAGCAGTACTTC
TRBJ2-7 medium-sized . TRBV6-5 CASSYGTSHEQYF TGTGCCAGCAGTTACGGGACATCGCATGAGCAGTACTTC
TRBJ2-1 many . TRBV20-1 CSAIPAGRDNEQFF TGCAGTGCTATTCCCGCAGGCAGGGACAATGAGCAGTTCTTC
TRBJ2-5 many . TRBV20-1 CSAQTGRETQYF TGCAGTGCGCAGACAGGGAGGGAGACCCAGTACTTC
TRBJ2-1 many TRBD2 TRBV6-2/TRBV6-3 CASSYSTREWFF TGTGCCAGCAGTTACTCGACGCGGGAGTGGTTCTTC
TRBJ1-5 many . TRBV28 CASIKTGGFNQPQHF TGTGCCAGCATAAAGACAGGTGGATTCAATCAGCCCCAGCATTTT
TRBJ1-1 . . TRBV28 CAISSYTQAFF TGTGCCATCAGTTCCTACACTCAAGCTTTCTTT
TRBJ1-2 few . TRBV27 CASIPLPYSRYYGYTF TGTGCCAGCATTCCCCTCCCGTACTCTCGCTACTATGGCTACACCTTC
TRBJ2-3 many . TRBV5-4 CASGQMRVNSDTQYF TGTGCCAGCGGCCAAATGAGGGTTAACTCAGATACGCAGTATTTT
TRBJ2-5 . . TRBV9 CASSTGGRGPQETQYF TGTGCCAGCAGCACTGGTGGCAGGGGTCCTCAAGAGACCCAGTACTTC
TRBJ2-7 many . TRBV11-2 CASSLDGKSSYEQYF TGTGCCAGCAGCTTAGACGGCAAAAGCTCCTACGAGCAGTACTTC
TRBJ2-7 many TRBD1 TRBV15 CATTPGGRSYEQYF TGTGCCACCACCCCAGGGGGCAGGTCCTACGAGCAGTACTTC
TRBJ1-1 many . TRBV27 CASRPGGVNTEAFF TGTGCCAGCAGGCCCGGTGGGGTGAACACTGAAGCTTTCTTT
TRBJ2-7 few TRBD2 TRBV6-1 CASRGSGTIWTYEQYF TGTGCCAGCAGGGGGTCCGGGACTATCTGGACCTACGAGCAGTACTTC
TRBJ2-6 many . TRBV7-3 CASSLTSTDSGANVLTF TGTGCCAGCAGCTTAACGTCAACAGACTCTGGGGCCAACGTCCTGACTTTC
TRBJ1-4 few . TRBV29-1 CSSGTTNEKLFF TGCAGCTCCGGGACAACTAATGAAAAACTGTTTTTT
TRBJ2-7 once . TRBV20-1 CSAIVRTDYEQYF TGCAGTGCTATAGTCCGGACGGACTACGAGCAGTACTTC
TRBJ2-5 many TRBD2 TRBV7-2 CASSPSGMETQYF TGTGCCAGCAGCCCCAGCGGGATGGAGACCCAGTACTTC
TRBJ2-1 many TRBD2 TRBV3-1 CASSQDNGLAGDNEQFF TGTGCCAGCAGCCAAGATAATGGCCTAGCGGGAGACAATGAGCAGTTCTTC
TRBJ1-4 many . TRBV6-5 CASSYQGSRGGATNEKLFF TGTGCCAGCAGTTACCAGGGTAGCCGGGGAGGTGCAACTAATGAAAAACTGTTTTTT
TRBJ1-2 many . TRBV20-1 CSAYLDREYGYTF TGCAGTGCCTATTTGGACAGAGAGTATGGCTACACCTTC
TRBJ2-7 many . TRBV20-1 CSAFLGATYEQYF TGCAGTGCCTTTCTCGGGGCGACCTACGAGCAGTACTTC
TRBJ1-2 many . TRBV2 CASSETEGYGYTF TGTGCCAGCAGTGAAACAGAAGGCTATGGCTACACCTTC
TRBJ1-5 many . TRBV27 CASSLQGYQPQHF TGTGCCAGCAGTTTACAGGGATATCAGCCCCAGCATTTT
TRBJ1-1 . . TRBV7-8 CASSLGGRGNTEAFF TGTGCCAGCAGCTTAGGTGGCAGGGGGAACACTGAAGCTTTCTTT
TRBJ1-5 many . TRBV6-1 CASRSPPQPQHF TGTGCCAGCAGATCCCCTCCTCAGCCCCAGCATTTT
TRBJ2-7 many TRBD2 TRBV7-8 CASSLIAGGEQYF TGTGCCAGCAGCTTAATTGCGGGAGGCGAGCAGTACTTC
TRBJ1-4 many TRBD1 TRBV28 CASRLTGVGEKLFF TGTGCCAGCAGACTCACAGGGGTGGGAGAAAAACTGTTTTTT
TRBJ2-1 many . TRBV4-1 CASSQGGGGDEQFF TGCGCCAGCAGCCAGGGGGGCGGGGGCGATGAGCAGTTCTTC
TRBJ1-5 many TRBD1 TRBV5-1 CASSVGQGNQPQHF TGCGCCAGCAGCGTGGGACAGGGAAATCAGCCCCAGCATTTT
TRBJ2-1 many . TRBV7-2 CASSSKQGNEQFF TGTGCCAGCAGCTCGAAACAGGGCAATGAGCAGTTCTTC
TRBJ2-1 . . TRBV6-5 CASSYLGSLSNEQFF TGTGCCAGCAGTTACTTAGGGTCCCTCTCCAATGAGCAGTTCTTC
TRBJ2-7 many TRBD2 TRBV27 CASSLSASGNYEQYF TGTGCCAGCAGTTTATCGGCTAGCGGGAATTACGAGCAGTACTTC
TRBJ2-1 many . TRBV3-1 CASSQVAANEQFF TGTGCCAGCAGCCAAGTAGCGGCGAATGAGCAGTTCTTC
TRBJ2-1 many TRBD2 TRBV12-3/TRBV12-4 CASSLPSGRPQQFF TGTGCCAGCAGTTTACCTAGCGGGAGACCCCAACAGTTCTTC
TRBJ2-7 many TRBD2 TRBV20-1 CSARDTIGTSGYEQYF TGCAGTGCTAGAGATACGATTGGGACTAGCGGCTACGAGCAGTACTTC